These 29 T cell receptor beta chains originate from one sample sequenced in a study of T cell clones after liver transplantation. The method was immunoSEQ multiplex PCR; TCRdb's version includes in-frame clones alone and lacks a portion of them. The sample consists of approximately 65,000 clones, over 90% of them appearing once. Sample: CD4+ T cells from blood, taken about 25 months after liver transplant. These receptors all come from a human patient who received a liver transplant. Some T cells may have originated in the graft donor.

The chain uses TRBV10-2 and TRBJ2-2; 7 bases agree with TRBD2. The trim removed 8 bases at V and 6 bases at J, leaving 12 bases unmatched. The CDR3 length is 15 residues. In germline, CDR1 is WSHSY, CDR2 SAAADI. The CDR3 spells CASSPTGGVAGELFF. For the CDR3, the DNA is TGCGCCAGCTCCCCGACGGGAGGAGTTGCCGGGGAGCTGTTTTTT.

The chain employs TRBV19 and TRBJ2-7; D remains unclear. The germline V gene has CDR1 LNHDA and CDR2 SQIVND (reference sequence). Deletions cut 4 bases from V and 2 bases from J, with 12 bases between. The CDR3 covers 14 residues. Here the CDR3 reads CASSTTGTTYEQYF. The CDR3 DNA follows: TGTGCCAGTAGTACAACCGGCACCACCTACGAGCAGTACTTC.

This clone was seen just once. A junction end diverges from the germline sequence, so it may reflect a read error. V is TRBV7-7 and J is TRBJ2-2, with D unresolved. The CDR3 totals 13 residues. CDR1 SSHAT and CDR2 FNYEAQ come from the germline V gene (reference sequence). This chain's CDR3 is CASSLKNTGELFF. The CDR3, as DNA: TGTGCTAGCAGCTTAAAGAACACCGGGGAGCTGTTTTTT.

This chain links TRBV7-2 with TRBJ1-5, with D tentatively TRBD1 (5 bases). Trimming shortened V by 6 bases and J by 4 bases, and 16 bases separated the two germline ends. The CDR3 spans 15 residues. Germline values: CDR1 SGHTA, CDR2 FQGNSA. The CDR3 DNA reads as TGTGCCAGCAGGGCCGATGGACAAATAAATCAGCCCCAGCATTTT. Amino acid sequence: CASRADGQINQPQHF.

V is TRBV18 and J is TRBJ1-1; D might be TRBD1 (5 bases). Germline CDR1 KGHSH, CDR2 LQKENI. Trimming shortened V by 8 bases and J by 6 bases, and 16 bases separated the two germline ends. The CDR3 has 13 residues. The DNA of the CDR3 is TGTGCCAGCGCCGACGGAGGGGACTCTGAAGCTTTCTTT. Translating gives CASADGGDSEAFF.

The CDR3 sequence: CASSLRSTSGSYEQYF. The CDR3 bases are TGTGCCAGCAGCTTGAGGTCTACTAGCGGGAGCTACGAGCAGTACTTC. The gene calls are TRBV5-4 and TRBJ2-7; 11 bases agree with TRBD2. The CDR3 totals 16 residues. From germline, CDR1 is SGHNT and CDR2 YYREEE (reference sequence). V lost 1 base, J lost 3 bases, and 6 bases stayed unmatched.

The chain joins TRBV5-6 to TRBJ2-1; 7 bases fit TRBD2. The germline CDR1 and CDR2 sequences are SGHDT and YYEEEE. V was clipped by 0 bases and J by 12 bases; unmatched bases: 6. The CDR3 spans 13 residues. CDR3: CASSLAGSGPQFF. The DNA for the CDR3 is TGTGCCAGCAGCTTGGCTGGTAGCGGGCCGCAGTTCTTC.

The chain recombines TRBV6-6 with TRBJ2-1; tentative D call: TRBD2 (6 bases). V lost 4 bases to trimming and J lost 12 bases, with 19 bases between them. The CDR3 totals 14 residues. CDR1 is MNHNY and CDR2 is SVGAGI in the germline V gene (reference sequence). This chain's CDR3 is CASSSPQIPGVQFF. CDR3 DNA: TGTGCCAGCAGTTCACCCCAGATCCCGGGGGTGCAGTTCTTC.

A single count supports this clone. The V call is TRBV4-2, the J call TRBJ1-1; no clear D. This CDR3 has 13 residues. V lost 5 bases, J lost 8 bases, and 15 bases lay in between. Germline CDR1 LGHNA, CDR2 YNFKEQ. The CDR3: CASSLTPHGEAFF. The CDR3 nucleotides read TGTGCCAGCAGCTTGACTCCTCACGGGGAAGCTTTCTTT.

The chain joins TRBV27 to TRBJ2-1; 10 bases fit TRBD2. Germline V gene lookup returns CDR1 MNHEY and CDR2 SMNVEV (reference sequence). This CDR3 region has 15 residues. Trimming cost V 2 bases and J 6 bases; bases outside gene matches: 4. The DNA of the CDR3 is TGTGCCAGCAGTTTAATACTAGCGGGACCCAATGAGCAGTTCTTC. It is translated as CASSLILAGPNEQFF.

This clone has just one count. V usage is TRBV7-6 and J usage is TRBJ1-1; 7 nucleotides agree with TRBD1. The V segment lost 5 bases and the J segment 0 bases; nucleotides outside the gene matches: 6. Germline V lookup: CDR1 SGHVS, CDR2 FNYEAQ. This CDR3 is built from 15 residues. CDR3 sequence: CASSPWDSMNTEAFF. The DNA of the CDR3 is TGTGCCAGCAGCCCCTGGGACAGCATGAACACTGAAGCTTTCTTT.

CDR3 in DNA: TGTGCCAGCTCACCACCGGGCACCGGGGAGCTGTTTTTT. It specifies CASSPPGTGELFF. The V gene is TRBV18, the J gene TRBJ2-2; the D is unclear. The CDR3 has 13 amino acids. Germline CDR1 and CDR2: KGHSH and LQKENI. Trimming left V 0 bases short and J 4 bases short, with 3 bases between.

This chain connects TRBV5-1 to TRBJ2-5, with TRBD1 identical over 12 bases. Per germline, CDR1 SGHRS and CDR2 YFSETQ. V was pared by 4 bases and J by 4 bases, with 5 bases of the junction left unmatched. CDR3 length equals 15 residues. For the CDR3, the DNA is TGCGCCAGCAGCGCGGGACAGGGGGCATCAGAGACCCAGTACTTC. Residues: CASSAGQGASETQYF.

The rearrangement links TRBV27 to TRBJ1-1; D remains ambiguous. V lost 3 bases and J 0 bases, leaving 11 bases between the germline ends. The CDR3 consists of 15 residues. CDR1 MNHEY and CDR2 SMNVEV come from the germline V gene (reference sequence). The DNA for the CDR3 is TGTGCCAGCAGTTTCTCAGAGGATTTGAACACTGAAGCTTTCTTT. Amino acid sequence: CASSFSEDLNTEAFF.

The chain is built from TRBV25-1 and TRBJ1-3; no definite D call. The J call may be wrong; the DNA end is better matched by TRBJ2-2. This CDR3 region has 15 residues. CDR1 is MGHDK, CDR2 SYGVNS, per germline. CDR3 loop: CASSEVGSLAGELFF. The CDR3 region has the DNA TGTGCCAGCAGTGAGGTCGGGTCACTCGCCGGGGAGCTGTTTTTT.

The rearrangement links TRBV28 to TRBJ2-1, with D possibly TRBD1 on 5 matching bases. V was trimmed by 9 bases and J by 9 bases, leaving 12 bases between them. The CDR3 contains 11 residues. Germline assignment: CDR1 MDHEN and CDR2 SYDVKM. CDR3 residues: CASATVAEQFF. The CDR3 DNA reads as TGTGCCAGTGCGACAGTCGCTGAGCAGTTCTTC.

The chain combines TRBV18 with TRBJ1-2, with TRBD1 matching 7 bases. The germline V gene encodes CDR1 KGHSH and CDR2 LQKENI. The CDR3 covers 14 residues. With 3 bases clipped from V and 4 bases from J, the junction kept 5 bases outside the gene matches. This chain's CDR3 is CASSPTGTAYGYTF. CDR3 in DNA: TGTGCCAGCTCACCTACGGGGACAGCCTATGGCTACACCTTC.

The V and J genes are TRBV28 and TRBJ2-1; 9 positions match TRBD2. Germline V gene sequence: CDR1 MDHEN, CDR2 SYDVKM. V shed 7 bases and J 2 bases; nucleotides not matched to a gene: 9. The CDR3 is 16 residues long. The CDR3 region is CASTTRAGGTYNEQFF. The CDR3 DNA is TGTGCCAGCACCACCCGAGCGGGAGGTACCTACAATGAGCAGTTCTTC.

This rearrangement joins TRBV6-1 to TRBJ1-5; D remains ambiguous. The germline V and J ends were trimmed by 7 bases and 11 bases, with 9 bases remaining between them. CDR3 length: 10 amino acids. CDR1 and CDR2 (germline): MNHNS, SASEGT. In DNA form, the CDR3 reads TGTGCCAGCAACGGGCCTGCCCAGCATTTT. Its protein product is CASNGPAQHF.

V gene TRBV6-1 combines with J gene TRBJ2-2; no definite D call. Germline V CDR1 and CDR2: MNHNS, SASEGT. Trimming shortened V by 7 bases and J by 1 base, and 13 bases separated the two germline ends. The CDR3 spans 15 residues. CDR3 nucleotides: TGTGCCAGCATCCGACGGCTAGGGAACACCGGGGAGCTGTTTTTT. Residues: CASIRRLGNTGELFF.

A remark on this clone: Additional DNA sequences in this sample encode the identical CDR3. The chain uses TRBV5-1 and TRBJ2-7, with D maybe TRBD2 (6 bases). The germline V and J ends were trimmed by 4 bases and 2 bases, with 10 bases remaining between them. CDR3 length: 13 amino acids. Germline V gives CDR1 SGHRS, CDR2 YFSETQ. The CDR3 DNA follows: TGCGCCAGCAGCCGGCCGGGAGCCTACGAGCAGTACTTC. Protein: CASSRPGAYEQYF.

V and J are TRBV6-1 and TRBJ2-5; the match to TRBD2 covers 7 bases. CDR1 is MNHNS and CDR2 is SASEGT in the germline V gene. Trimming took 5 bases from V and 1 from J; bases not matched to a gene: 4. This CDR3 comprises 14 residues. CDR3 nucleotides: TGTGCCAGCAGTCTTGGACTAGTCCAAGAGACCCAGTACTTC. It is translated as CASSLGLVQETQYF.

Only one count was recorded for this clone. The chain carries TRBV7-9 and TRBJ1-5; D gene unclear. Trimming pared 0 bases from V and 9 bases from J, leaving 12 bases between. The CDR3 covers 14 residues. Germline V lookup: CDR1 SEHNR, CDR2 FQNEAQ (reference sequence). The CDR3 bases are TGTGCCAGCAGCTTAGCCCCGTCCAGCACGCCCCAGCATTTT. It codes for CASSLAPSSTPQHF.

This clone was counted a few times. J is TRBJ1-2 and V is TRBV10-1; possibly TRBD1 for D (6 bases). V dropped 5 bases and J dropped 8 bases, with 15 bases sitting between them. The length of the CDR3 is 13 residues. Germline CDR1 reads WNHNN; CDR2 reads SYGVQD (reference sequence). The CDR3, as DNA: TGCGCCAGCAGTTTAAACAGGGCTGGCGGCTACACCTTC. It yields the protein CASSLNRAGGYTF.

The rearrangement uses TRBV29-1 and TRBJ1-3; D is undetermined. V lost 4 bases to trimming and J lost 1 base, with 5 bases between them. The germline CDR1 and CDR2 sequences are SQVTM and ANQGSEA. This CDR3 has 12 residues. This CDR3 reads CSVVPSGNTIYF. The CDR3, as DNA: TGCAGCGTTGTGCCTTCTGGAAACACCATATATTTT.

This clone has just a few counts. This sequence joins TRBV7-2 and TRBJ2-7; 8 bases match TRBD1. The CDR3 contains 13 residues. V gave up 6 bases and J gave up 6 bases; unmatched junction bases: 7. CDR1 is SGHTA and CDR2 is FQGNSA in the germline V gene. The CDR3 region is CASSSGQGLEQYF. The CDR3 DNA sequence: TGTGCCAGCAGTTCAGGACAGGGACTCGAGCAGTACTTC.

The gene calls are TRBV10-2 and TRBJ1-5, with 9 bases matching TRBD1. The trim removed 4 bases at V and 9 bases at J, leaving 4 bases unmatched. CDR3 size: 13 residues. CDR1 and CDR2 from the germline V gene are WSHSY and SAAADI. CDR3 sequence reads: CASSAGTGLPQHF. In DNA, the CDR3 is TGCGCCAGCAGTGCCGGGACAGGGTTGCCCCAGCATTTT.

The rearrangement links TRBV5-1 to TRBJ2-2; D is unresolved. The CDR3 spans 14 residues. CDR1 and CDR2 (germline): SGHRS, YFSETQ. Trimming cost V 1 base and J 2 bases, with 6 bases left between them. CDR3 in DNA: TGCGCCAGCAGCTTGATCGTCAACACCGGGGAGCTGTTTTTT. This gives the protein CASSLIVNTGELFF.

The CDR3 DNA sequence: TGTGCCAGTGCCGGGACAGTAAAAACCTACGAGCAGTACTTC. Amino acids: CASAGTVKTYEQYF. This rearrangement joins TRBV19 to TRBJ2-7; 7 nucleotides line up with TRBD1. The CDR3 runs to 14 residues. With V trimmed by 8 bases and J by 2 bases, 9 bases remained unmatched. Per germline, CDR1 LNHDA and CDR2 SQIVND (reference sequence).